The 22 T cell receptor beta chains in this list originate from one sample, sequenced in a study of blood T cell repertoires in COVID-19. TCRdb's copy holds only in-frame clones and misses some; the assay was immunoSEQ multiplex PCR. Here the sample spans some 93,000 clones, roughly 90% being singletons. Sequencing was done on a sample of peripheral blood. The receptors derive from a man in his sixties with acute or convalescent COVID-19.

The chain recombines TRBV7-9 with TRBJ1-1; D is unresolved. CDR1 is SEHNR, CDR2 FQNEAQ, per germline (reference sequence). Deletions cut 6 bases from V and 1 base from J, with 12 bases between. The CDR3 is made up of 14 amino acids. The DNA of the CDR3 is TGTGCCAGCAGTCCCCCCGCAGGGAACACTGAAGCTTTCTTT. This codes for CASSPPAGNTEAFF.

The chain couples TRBV6-2 or TRBV6-3 to TRBJ2-7, with TRBD1 identical over 10 bases. The germline gives CDR1 MNHEY, CDR2 SVGEGT. With 5 bases clipped from V and 2 bases from J, the junction kept 3 bases outside the gene matches. The CDR3 totals 14 residues. CDR3 region: CASSQGQGAYEQYF. DNA of the CDR3: TGTGCCAGCAGTCAAGGACAGGGGGCCTACGAGCAGTACTTC.

The table lists this clone with a few counts. This chain uses TRBV19 with TRBJ2-3; 7 nucleotides match TRBD2. The trim removed 4 bases at V and 2 bases at J, leaving 3 bases unmatched. Germline V gives CDR1 LNHDA, CDR2 SQIVND (reference sequence). This CDR3 comprises 14 residues. CDR3 nucleotide sequence: TGTGCCAGTAGTAACCTAGCGGCCACAGATACGCAGTATTTT. Its translation is CASSNLAATDTQYF.

A few counts support this clone. The chain couples TRBV18 to TRBJ2-5; 7 nucleotides align to TRBD1. V lost 8 bases and J lost 0; bases outside the gene matches: 6. Germline V lookup: CDR1 KGHSH, CDR2 LQKENI. CDR3 size: 14 residues. CDR3: CASENRGHQETQYF. The DNA of the CDR3 is TGTGCCAGCGAAAACAGGGGACACCAAGAGACCCAGTACTTC. The full variable domain, in which reference TRBV18 and TRBJ2-5 provide the parts outside the CDR3, is NAGVMQNPRHLVRRRGQEARLRCSPMKGHSHVYWYRQLPEEGLKFMVYLQKENIIDESGMPKERFSAEFPKEGPSILRIQQVVRGDSAAYFCASENRGHQETQYFGPGTRLLVL.

V is TRBV28 and J is TRBJ2-7; a weak D match, TRBD1 (5 bases). V was cut by 3 bases and J by 0 bases, with 12 bases left in between. The CDR3 extends over 15 amino acids. Germline values: CDR1 MDHEN, CDR2 SYDVKM. This CDR3 reads CASSLQTGFSYEQYF. In DNA form, the CDR3 reads TGTGCCAGCAGTTTGCAAACAGGATTCTCCTACGAGCAGTACTTC.

CDR3 protein: CASSPGTGVYGYTF. CDR3 DNA sequence: TGCGCCAGCAGCCCGGGGACAGGAGTCTATGGCTACACCTTC. The V gene is TRBV4-1, the J gene TRBJ1-2; 8 positions match TRBD1. The CDR3 totals 14 residues. Unmatched junction bases numbered 5, after V lost 4 bases and J lost 4 bases. Looked up from germline, CDR1 is MGHRA and CDR2 is YSYEKL.

This chain joins TRBV4-1 and TRBJ2-3; no firm D call. In germline, CDR1 is MGHRA, CDR2 YSYEKL. This CDR3 is 16 amino acids long. The CDR3: CPPSRLYGSAIDTQYF. CDR3 DNA: TGCCCCCCCAGCCGCCTGTACGGCAGCGCCATAGATACGCAGTATTTT.

Points on this clone: Other DNA sequences from this sample encode an identical CDR3 as well. The chain combines TRBV30 with TRBJ2-5; the match to TRBD2 covers 15 bases. With 3 bases clipped from V and 7 bases from J, the junction kept 6 bases outside the gene matches. The CDR3 contains 15 residues. Germline V CDR1 and CDR2: GTSNPN, SVGIG (reference sequence). The CDR3 DNA is TGTGCCTGGAGACGGACTAGCGGGGGGGCGGGGACCCAGTACTTC. This gives the protein CAWRRTSGGAGTQYF.

The gene calls are TRBV5-4 and TRBJ2-7; 8 nucleotides line up with TRBD1. This CDR3 comprises 15 residues. With V trimmed by 3 bases and J by 0 bases, 5 bases remained unmatched. Looked up from germline, CDR1 is SGHNT and CDR2 is YYREEE (reference sequence). CDR3 protein: CASSSRQGSSYEQYF. In DNA, the CDR3 is TGTGCCAGCAGCTCCCGACAGGGGAGCTCCTACGAGCAGTACTTC.

This clone appeared once. The chain links TRBV7-2 to TRBJ2-7; 14 bases fit TRBD2. Germline V gene lookup returns CDR1 SGHTA and CDR2 FQGNSA. The V gene end was trimmed by 2 bases and the J gene end by 2 bases; junction bases not matched to a gene: 2. This CDR3 has 16 amino acids. CDR3 in amino acids: CASSLSTSGGAYEQYF. CDR3 bases: TGTGCCAGCAGCTTATCGACTAGCGGGGGGGCCTACGAGCAGTACTTC.

This chain links TRBV5-6 with TRBJ1-3; D uncertain. Trimming left V 4 bases short and J 0 bases short, with 5 bases between. Germline V CDR1 and CDR2: SGHDT, YYEEEE. This CDR3 is built from 13 residues. CDR3 nucleotides: TGTGCCAGCAGCATTAACTCTGGAAACACCATATATTTT. This sequence encodes CASSINSGNTIYF.

In this sample, this clone turned up a few times. The V gene is TRBV19, the J gene TRBJ1-2; 7 bases map to TRBD1. CDR1 LNHDA and CDR2 SQIVND come from the germline V gene (reference sequence). The CDR3 loop spans 13 amino acids. Trimming at V came to 5 bases and at J to 6 bases, leaving 6 bases not matched to a gene. CDR3 sequence (DNA): TGTGCCAGTAGTCCCACAGGGGAGAATGGCTACACCTTC. This gives the protein CASSPTGENGYTF.

V usage is TRBV7-6 and J usage is TRBJ2-5; tentatively, D is TRBD2 (7 bases). The CDR3 loop spans 15 amino acids. The V and J ends lost 1 base and 5 bases respectively, with 14 bases between them. Germline assignment: CDR1 SGHVS and CDR2 FNYEAQ. CDR3 loop: CASSLVPGGLETQYF. The DNA of the CDR3 is TGTGCCAGCAGCTTAGTACCGGGGGGCCTGGAGACCCAGTACTTC.

This chain uses TRBV19 with TRBJ2-2; 7 bases are shared with TRBD1. CDR1 and CDR2 (germline): LNHDA, SQIVND (reference sequence). V shed 1 base and J 7 bases; nucleotides not matched to a gene: 9. The CDR3 is made up of 16 amino acids. CDR3 in DNA: TGTGCCAGTAGTATAGTCGGACAGGTGATCGGCGGGGAGCTGTTTTTT. Amino acids: CASSIVGQVIGGELFF.

The chain links TRBV6-6 to TRBJ2-1, with 9 bases that match TRBD2. The CDR3 length is 17 residues. The V and J ends lost 5 bases and 8 bases, in that order; junction bases with no gene match: 16. Germline lookup yields CDR1 MNHNY and CDR2 SVGAGI (reference sequence). CDR3: CASSLDLAGGILDEQFF. CDR3 nucleotide sequence: TGTGCCAGCAGTCTAGACTTGGCGGGGGGGATATTGGATGAGCAGTTCTTC.

The chain recombines TRBV6-5 with TRBJ1-2; possible D gene TRBD1, 5 bases. V lost 4 bases and J lost 3, with 12 bases in between. The CDR3 is 14 residues long. Germline-derived CDR1 and CDR2 are MNHEY and SVGAGI. In DNA form, the CDR3 reads TGTGCCAGCAGTTTAAGGGGTCTCGACTATGGCTACACCTTC. This codes for CASSLRGLDYGYTF.

The rearrangement joins TRBV7-9 to TRBJ2-7; maybe TRBD2 (6 bases). The CDR3 runs to 14 residues. CDR1 and CDR2 from the germline V gene are SEHNR and FQNEAQ (reference sequence). The V end lost 5 bases, the J end lost 3 bases, and 14 bases lay between the germline ends. CDR3 nucleotide sequence: TGTGCCAGCAGCCCAGCGGGCGGGGTCTACGAGCAGTACTTC. Translation: CASSPAGGVYEQYF.

The genes are TRBV5-4 and TRBJ2-1; 12 positions agree with TRBD2. The germline V gene encodes CDR1 SGHNT and CDR2 YYREEE (reference sequence). V lost 3 bases to trimming and J lost 6 bases; unmatched junction nucleotides: 7. The length of the CDR3 is 16 residues. The DNA of the CDR3 is TGTGCCAGCAGCTCTAGCGGGAGGGCCGGGCTCAATGAGCAGTTCTTC. Amino acids: CASSSSGRAGLNEQFF.

The rearrangement uses TRBV7-8 and TRBJ2-7; D perhaps matches TRBD1 (5 bases). The CDR3 covers 15 residues. Trimming shortened V by 2 bases and J by 3 bases, and 14 bases separated the two germline ends. The germline V gene encodes CDR1 SGHVS and CDR2 FQNEAQ. DNA for the CDR3: TGTGCCAGCAGCTTAATTCCGGCAGGGATCTACGAGCAGTACTTC. It translates to CASSLIPAGIYEQYF.

This clone appeared a few times. The CDR3 is CASGFPIPTGGNTEAFF. DNA for the CDR3: TGTGCTAGTGGTTTCCCCATTCCCACAGGGGGGAACACTGAAGCTTTCTTT. V usage is TRBV12-5 and J usage is TRBJ1-1; 8 nucleotides align to TRBD1. This CDR3 comprises 17 residues. V lost 3 bases to trimming and J lost 1 base; unmatched junction nucleotides: 10. Germline CDR1 and CDR2: LGHNT and FRNRAP. The whole variable domain, remainder taken from reference TRBV12-5 and TRBJ1-1, is DARVTQTPRHKVTEMGQEVTMRCQPILGHNTVFWYRQTMMQGLELLAYFRNRAPLDDSGMPKDRFSAEMPDATLATLKIQPSEPRDSAVYFCASGFPIPTGGNTEAFFGQGTRLTVV.

This chain joins TRBV30 and TRBJ1-1; 8 positions agree with TRBD1. CDR1 GTSNPN and CDR2 SVGIG come from the germline V gene (reference sequence). This CDR3 region has 15 residues. V lost 2 bases and J lost 4; bases outside the gene matches: 9. The CDR3 nucleotides read TGTGCCTGGAGTTCGTCGAGCAGGGGGCTCACTGAAGCTTTCTTT. Translation: CAWSSSSRGLTEAFF.

The V gene is TRBV2, the J gene TRBJ2-1; D might be TRBD2 (5 bases). The V and J ends lost 7 bases and 2 bases respectively, with 9 bases between them. The CDR3 runs 13 residues. Per germline, CDR1 SNHLY and CDR2 FYNNEI. CDR3 region: CASKGSAYNEQFF. The CDR3 coding sequence is TGTGCCAGCAAAGGGAGCGCCTACAATGAGCAGTTCTTC.